These 10 T cell receptor beta chains were all obtained from the same sample, sequenced in a study of T-cell memory formation after mild COVID-19. TCRdb reprocessed the 5' RACE reads via MiXCR and lists one record per CDR3 protein. The table shows around 35,000 distinct CDR3 sequences, with 7% to 9.5% occurring only once. Sequencing was carried out using PBMCs or a T cell subset sorted from them (not recorded which). The receptors were gathered from a man aged 18-30 years who had mild COVID-19 (a few samples of this study predate the infection). Cell type and time point are not known.

This clonotype was counted only a few times. The chain joins TRBV6-6 to TRBJ1-6, with D perhaps matching TRBD1 (5 bases). The ends were cut back, 2 bases at V and 9 bases at J, with 11 bases in the middle. This CDR3 has 14 amino acids. CDR1 is MNHNY and CDR2 is SVGAGI in the germline V gene (reference sequence). The CDR3 reads CASSYRGLGSPLHF. The CDR3 coding sequence is TGTGCCAGCAGTTACAGGGGTTTGGGTTCACCCCTCCACTTT.

This clonotype showed up many times. The CDR3 DNA reads as TGTGCCAGCAGCCCGGGGACTAGTGGAATAATATACTTC. This gives the protein CASSPGTSGIIYF. This chain joins TRBV4-2 and TRBJ2-4, with TRBD2 matching over 8 bases. The CDR3 totals 13 residues. In germline, CDR1 is LGHNA, CDR2 YNFKEQ. Germline trimming cut 4 bases from V and 16 bases from J; bases unmatched to any gene: 12.

This clonotype came up a few times. The CDR3 nucleotides are TGTGCCAGCAGTCTGGGACTAGCGACCGGCGAGACCCAGTACTTC. It yields the protein CASSLGLATGETQYF. The genes are TRBV28 and TRBJ2-5; 10 bases map to TRBD2. The CDR3 is 15 amino acids. CDR1 is MDHEN and CDR2 is SYDVKM in the germline V gene. J was trimmed by 5 bases and V by 5 bases; bases with no gene match: 8.

This clonotype was counted only a few times. The chain employs TRBV7-2 and TRBJ2-1; TRBD2 matches 9 bases. Trimming at V came to 4 bases and at J to 2 bases, leaving 3 bases not matched to a gene. CDR3 length: 15 amino acids. Germline V gives CDR1 SGHTA, CDR2 FQGNSA. The CDR3 DNA follows: TGTGCCAGCAGCTCTAGCGGGGTGCCCTACAATGAGCAGTTCTTC. It is translated as CASSSSGVPYNEQFF.

Details on this clonotype: A much larger clone differs from this one at a single base, so this may be a read error. The gene calls are TRBV12-3 or TRBV12-4 and TRBJ2-3; 9 bases are shared with TRBD2. The CDR3 loop spans 15 amino acids. The trim removed 6 bases at V and 6 bases at J, leaving 10 bases unmatched. CDR3 in DNA: TGTGCCAGCAGAATACTAGCGGGCGGGGAGGATACGCAGTATTTT. Its protein product is CASRILAGGEDTQYF.

Many counts were recorded for this clonotype. The V and J genes are TRBV5-1 and TRBJ2-3, with TRBD2 identical over 10 bases. V shed 0 bases, J shed 3 bases, and the junction held 4 bases outside the gene matches. This CDR3 region has 16 residues. Per the germline V gene, CDR1 is SGHRS and CDR2 is YFSETQ. The CDR3 loop is CASSLERGLATDTQYF. The DNA for the CDR3 is TGCGCCAGCAGCTTGGAGAGGGGACTAGCGACAGATACGCAGTATTTT. Supplemented by reference TRBV5-1 and TRBJ2-3, the full variable domain reads KAGVTQTPRYLIKTRGQQVTLSCSPISGHRSVSWYQQTPGQGLQFLFEYFSETQRNKGNFPGRFSGRQFSNSRSEMNVSTLELGDSALYLCASSLERGLATDTQYFGPGTRLTVL.

This clonotype has ten or more counts. The V and J genes are TRBV7-8 and TRBJ1-6, with D tentatively TRBD1 (5 bases). Per germline, CDR1 SGHVS and CDR2 FQNEAQ. The CDR3 consists of 14 residues. The ends were cut back, 8 bases at V and 7 bases at J, with 15 bases in the middle. The CDR3 here is CASGSGIWNSPLHF. The CDR3 bases are TGTGCCAGCGGGTCAGGGATCTGGAATTCACCCCTCCACTTT.

This clonotype was detected only a few times. This chain connects TRBV7-9 to TRBJ2-2; TRBD2 matches at 8 bases. Looked up from germline, CDR1 is SEHNR and CDR2 is FQNEAQ (reference sequence). With 5 bases clipped from V and 0 bases from J, the junction kept 8 bases outside the gene matches. The CDR3 covers 17 residues. CDR3 sequence reads: CASSHKRGTPNTGELFF. The CDR3 DNA is TGTGCCAGCAGCCACAAGCGGGGGACACCGAACACCGGGGAGCTGTTTTTT.

This clonotype was seen repeatedly, ten times or more. The chain uses TRBV20-1 and TRBJ2-7; the D gene is possibly TRBD1 (5 bases). The CDR3 is 12 amino acids. Germline V gene sequence: CDR1 DFQATT, CDR2 SNEGSKA (reference sequence). Trimming took off 4 bases at V and 5 bases at J, with 12 bases between the two ends. CDR3: CSAKGRVDEQYF. The CDR3 DNA is TGCAGTGCTAAGGGCAGGGTAGACGAGCAGTACTTC.

Details on this clonotype: Since a much larger clone is just one base distant, this may be a read error. The genes are TRBV5-1 and TRBJ1-1, with a weak D call TRBD1 (6 bases). Germline V gives CDR1 SGHRS, CDR2 YFSETQ. The CDR3 is made up of 15 amino acids. In DNA form, the CDR3 reads TGCGCCAGCAGCTCGGGACCCCCACGGGACACTGAAGATTTCTTT. Translation gives CASSSGPPRDTEDFF.